Sequencing of this T cell receptor (beta chain) was carried out in a study of blood T cells in healthy people across ages. Study findings and constraints: Across the age range, TCR beta diversity per million T cells fell in a roughly linear way.

A second PCR, run for about 7 to 11 cycles, used a sample-barcoded 5' primer plus a J-beta primer mix. TCRdb re-called the 5' RACE reads through MiXCR, storing one row per CDR3 protein. Of about 770,000 distinct CDR3 sequences in the sample, approximately 44% were seen once. Trimming took 2 bases from V and 4 from J; bases not matched to a gene: 5. CDR1 and CDR2 (germline): SQVTM, ANQGSEA. CDR3 length equals 15 residues. Of note for this clonotype: Its antigen is not identified.

The receptor was derived from a man aged 55-75 years in good health. V is TRBV29-1 and J is TRBJ1-4; the match to TRBD1 covers 9 bases. Sequenced material: blood. The CDR3: CSVETLGQGNEKLFF. DNA of the CDR3: TGCAGCGTTGAAACCCTGGGACAGGGTAATGAAAAACTGTTTTTT.